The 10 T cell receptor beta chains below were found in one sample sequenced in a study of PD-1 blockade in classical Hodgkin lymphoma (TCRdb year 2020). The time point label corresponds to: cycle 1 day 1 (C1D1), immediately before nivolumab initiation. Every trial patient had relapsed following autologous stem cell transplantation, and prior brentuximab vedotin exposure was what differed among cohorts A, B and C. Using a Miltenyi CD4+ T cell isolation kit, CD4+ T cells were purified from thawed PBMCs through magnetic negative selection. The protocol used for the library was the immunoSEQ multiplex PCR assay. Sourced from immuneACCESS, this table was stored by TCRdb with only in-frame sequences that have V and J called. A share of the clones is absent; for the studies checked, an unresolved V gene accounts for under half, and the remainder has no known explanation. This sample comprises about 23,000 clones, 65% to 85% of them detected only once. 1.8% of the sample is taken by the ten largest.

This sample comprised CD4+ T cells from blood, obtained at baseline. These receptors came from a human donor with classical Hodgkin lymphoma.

The CDR3 protein is CASSLDRVPNTEAFF. CDR3 bases: TGTGCCAGCAGCTTAGACCGGGTTCCGAACACTGAAGCTTTCTTT. The chain recombines TRBV11-2 with TRBJ1-1; the D is unclear. Trimming took 0 bases from V and 1 from J, leaving 9 bases between them. CDR3 size: 15 residues. Germline CDR1 reads SGHAT; CDR2 reads FQNNGV.

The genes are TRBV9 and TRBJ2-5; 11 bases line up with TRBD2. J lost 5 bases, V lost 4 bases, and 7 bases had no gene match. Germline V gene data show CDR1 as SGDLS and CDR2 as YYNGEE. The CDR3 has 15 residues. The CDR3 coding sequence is TGTGCCAGCAGCCCCCATAGCGGGGGGGCTGAGACCCAGTACTTC. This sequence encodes CASSPHSGGAETQYF.

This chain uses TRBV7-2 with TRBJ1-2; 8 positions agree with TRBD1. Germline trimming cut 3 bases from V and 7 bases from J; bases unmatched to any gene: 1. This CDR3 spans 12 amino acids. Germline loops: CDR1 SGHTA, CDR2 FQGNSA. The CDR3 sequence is CASSLDRAGYTF. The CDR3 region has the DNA TGTGCCAGCAGCTTGGACAGGGCTGGCTACACCTTC. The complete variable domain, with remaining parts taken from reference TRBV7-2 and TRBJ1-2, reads GAGVSQSPSNKVTEKGKDVELRCDPISGHTALYWYRQSLGQGLEFLIYFQGNSAPDKSGLPSDRFSAERTGGSVSTLTIQRTQQEDSAVYLCASSLDRAGYTFGSGTRLTVV.

The CDR3 spells CASSRAPEYEQYF. The CDR3 DNA reads TGCGCCAGCAGCCGAGCGCCCGAATACGAGCAGTACTTC. This chain links TRBV5-1 with TRBJ2-7; D not resolved. The CDR3 covers 13 residues. V was pared by 4 bases and J by 4 bases, with 12 bases between. Germline V gene lookup returns CDR1 SGHRS and CDR2 YFSETQ.

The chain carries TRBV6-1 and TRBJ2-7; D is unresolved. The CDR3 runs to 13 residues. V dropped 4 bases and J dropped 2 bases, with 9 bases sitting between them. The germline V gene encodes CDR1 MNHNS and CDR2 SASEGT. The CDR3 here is CASSAYRAYEQYF. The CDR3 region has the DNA TGTGCCAGCAGTGCTTATCGGGCCTACGAGCAGTACTTC.

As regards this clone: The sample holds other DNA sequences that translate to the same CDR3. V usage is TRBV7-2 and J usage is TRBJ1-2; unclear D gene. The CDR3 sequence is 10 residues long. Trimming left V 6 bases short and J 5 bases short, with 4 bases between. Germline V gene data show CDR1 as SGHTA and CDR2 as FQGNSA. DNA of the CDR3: TGTGCCAGCAGTCAATATGGCTACACCTTC. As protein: CASSQYGYTF.

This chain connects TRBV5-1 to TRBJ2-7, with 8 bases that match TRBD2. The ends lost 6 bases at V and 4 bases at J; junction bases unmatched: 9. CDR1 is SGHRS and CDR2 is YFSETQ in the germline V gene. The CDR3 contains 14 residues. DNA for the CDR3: TGCGCCAGCACCCCGGCGGGGGGCGAATACGAGCAGTACTTC. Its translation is CASTPAGGEYEQYF.

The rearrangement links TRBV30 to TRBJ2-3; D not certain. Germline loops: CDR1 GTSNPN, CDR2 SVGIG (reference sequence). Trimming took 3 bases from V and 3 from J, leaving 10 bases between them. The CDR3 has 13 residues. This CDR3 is CAWSPTGTDTQYF. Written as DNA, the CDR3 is TGTGCCTGGAGCCCCACTGGAACAGATACGCAGTATTTT.

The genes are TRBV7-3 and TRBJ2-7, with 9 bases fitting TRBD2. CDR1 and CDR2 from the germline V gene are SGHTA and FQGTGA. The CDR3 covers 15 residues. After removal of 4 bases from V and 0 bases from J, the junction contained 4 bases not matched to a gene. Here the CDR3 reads CASSYSGGFSYEQYF. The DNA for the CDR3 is TGTGCCAGCAGCTACAGCGGGGGGTTCTCCTACGAGCAGTACTTC.

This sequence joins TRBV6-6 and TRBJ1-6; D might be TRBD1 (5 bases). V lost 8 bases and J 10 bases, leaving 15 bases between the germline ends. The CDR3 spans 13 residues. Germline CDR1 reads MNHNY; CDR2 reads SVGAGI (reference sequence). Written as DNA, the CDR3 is TGTGCCAGCGGAAGGGGTAGTGGATCACCCCTCCACTTT. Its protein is CASGRGSGSPLHF.